The subject of this entry is one T cell receptor beta chain. Its antigen remains unknown. Germline and junction disagree at one end, which may indicate a read error. The authors prepared the TCRbeta library with unique molecular identifiers. TCRdb processed the PCR reads anew with MiXCR; each CDR3 protein has one entry. The sample has about 1,000,000 distinct CDR3 sequences, roughly 31% seen once. The source of the sample is a study of T-cell reconstitution after alpha-beta-depleted transplantation in children. Study-wide results and limits: Newly made T cells mostly supplied T-cell counts and diversity one year after transplant. Surviving recipient T cells and thymic progenitors underlay high day-60 TCRbeta diversity in some patients. Several hundred expanded graft clones reportedly were the source of alpha-beta T cells about two months after transplant.

This CDR3 is built from 16 residues. Per germline, CDR1 SGHTA and CDR2 FQGTGA. Specimen: PBMCs, mostly from graft donor cells, collected 360 days after TCRalphabeta/CD19-depleted stem cell transplant. This TCR derives from a boy under two years old who had a stem cell transplant for SCID, so the T cells may come from the graft donor. The V gene is TRBV7-3, the J gene TRBJ2-1; D might be TRBD2 (6 bases). For the CDR3, the DNA is TGTGCCAGCAGTTTAAGTAGCGGAGGCTCCTACAATGAGCAGTTCTTC. As protein: CASSLSSGGSYNEQFF. The full variable domain, with the rest looked up from reference TRBV7-3 and TRBJ2-1, is GAGVSQTPSNKVTEKGKYVELRCDPISGHTALYWYRQSLGQGPEFLIYFQGTGAADDSGLPNDRFFAVRPEGSVSTLKIQRTERGDSAVYLCASSLSSGGSYNEQFFGPGTRLTVL.